Listed below are T cell receptor beta chains from one sample, sequenced in a study of CD8+ T cells in alopecia areata. The table came from immunoSEQ multiplex PCR; TCRdb's copy has only in-frame clones and leaves some out. The table has some 180,000 clones, approximately 51% seen once; the top ten hold about 9.5%. Sequencing used CD8+ T cells sorted from blood, obtained around week 54, from a patient treated with tofacitinib. Every receptor here comes from a human donor with alopecia areata. CDR3s include the opening cysteine and the closing phenylalanine or tryptophan. Fields, in order: J gene, CDR3 length, D gene, clone size, V gene, CDR3 protein, CDR3 DNA. The D gene is left open where the match is weak. Clone size is not always given. Where it is, it says once, few, many or a class for expanded clones.

j_call: TRBJ2-5; cdr3_length: 14; d_call: .; clone_size: .; v_call: TRBV7-8; cdr3_aa: CASSRGVGGETQYF; cdr3_nt: TGTGCCAGCAGCCGGGGGGTAGGGGGTGAGACCCAGTACTTC
j_call: TRBJ2-1; cdr3_length: 17; d_call: TRBD2; clone_size: .; v_call: TRBV4-3; cdr3_aa: CASSQVVSGGAFNEQFF; cdr3_nt: TGCGCCAGCAGCCAGGTGGTTAGCGGGGGGGCTTTCAATGAGCAGTTCTTC
j_call: TRBJ1-1; cdr3_length: 13; d_call: TRBD1; clone_size: .; v_call: TRBV10-3; cdr3_aa: CAISESVDREAFF; cdr3_nt: TGTGCCATCAGTGAGTCCGTGGACAGGGAGGCTTTCTTT
j_call: TRBJ2-1; cdr3_length: 15; d_call: TRBD2; clone_size: .; v_call: TRBV6-6; cdr3_aa: CASSYLSGGYNEQFF; cdr3_nt: TGTGCCAGCAGTTACTTGAGCGGGGGATACAATGAGCAGTTCTTC
j_call: TRBJ1-1; cdr3_length: 11; d_call: .; clone_size: .; v_call: TRBV10-3; cdr3_aa: CAIRNGTEAFF; cdr3_nt: TGTGCCATCAGAAATGGGACTGAAGCTTTCTTT
j_call: TRBJ2-7; cdr3_length: 14; d_call: .; clone_size: .; v_call: TRBV2; cdr3_aa: CASSDVAPSYEQYF; cdr3_nt: TGTGCCAGCAGTGATGTGGCCCCTTCCTACGAGCAGTACTTC
j_call: TRBJ2-2; cdr3_length: 15; d_call: .; clone_size: .; v_call: TRBV5-6; cdr3_aa: CASGKGKKYTGELFF; cdr3_nt: TGTGCCAGCGGGAAGGGAAAGAAGTACACCGGGGAGCTGTTTTTT
j_call: TRBJ2-5; cdr3_length: 13; d_call: TRBD2; clone_size: .; v_call: TRBV5-1; cdr3_aa: CASSGTAGETQYF; cdr3_nt: TGCGCCAGCAGCGGTACAGCGGGGGAGACCCAGTACTTC
j_call: TRBJ2-3; cdr3_length: 16; d_call: TRBD2; clone_size: .; v_call: TRBV4-1; cdr3_aa: CASSQVAGRGPDTQYF; cdr3_nt: TGCGCCAGCAGCCAAGTGGCAGGGAGGGGCCCAGATACGCAGTATTTT
j_call: TRBJ1-2; cdr3_length: 13; d_call: TRBD1; clone_size: .; v_call: TRBV29-1; cdr3_aa: CSVQGQGDYGYTF; cdr3_nt: TGCAGCGTTCAGGGACAGGGAGACTATGGCTACACCTTC
j_call: TRBJ1-4; cdr3_length: 15; d_call: TRBD1; clone_size: .; v_call: TRBV9; cdr3_aa: CASSVGGGSNEKLFF; cdr3_nt: TGTGCCAGCAGCGTAGGAGGGGGCTCTAATGAAAAACTGTTTTTT
j_call: TRBJ2-2; cdr3_length: 17; d_call: .; clone_size: .; v_call: TRBV27; cdr3_aa: CASSLSGLGVDTGELFF; cdr3_nt: TGTGCCAGCAGTTTATCGGGTTTGGGGGTCGACACCGGGGAGCTGTTTTTT
j_call: TRBJ2-3; cdr3_length: 12; d_call: .; clone_size: few; v_call: TRBV29-1; cdr3_aa: CSVEGWRESQYF; cdr3_nt: TGCAGCGTTGAGGGCTGGCGCGAGTCGCAGTATTTT
j_call: TRBJ1-2; cdr3_length: 15; d_call: .; clone_size: .; v_call: TRBV13; cdr3_aa: CASSLARENTYGYTF; cdr3_nt: TGTGCCAGCAGCTTAGCCCGGGAGAACACCTATGGCTACACCTTC
j_call: TRBJ1-1; cdr3_length: 13; d_call: .; clone_size: .; v_call: TRBV29-1; cdr3_aa: CSVIHPRGSEAFF; cdr3_nt: TGCAGCGTTATACACCCTCGGGGGTCTGAAGCTTTCTTT
j_call: TRBJ2-5; cdr3_length: 12; d_call: .; clone_size: .; v_call: TRBV27; cdr3_aa: CASSPGYETQYF; cdr3_nt: TGTGCCAGCAGTCCAGGGTACGAGACCCAGTACTTC
j_call: TRBJ1-2; cdr3_length: 16; d_call: .; clone_size: few; v_call: TRBV4-2; cdr3_aa: CASSQDFTTGNYGYTF; cdr3_nt: TGTGCCAGCAGCCAAGACTTCACTACTGGGAACTATGGCTACACCTTC
j_call: TRBJ2-5; cdr3_length: 14; d_call: TRBD1; clone_size: few; v_call: TRBV7-7; cdr3_aa: CASSARDREETQYF; cdr3_nt: TGTGCTAGCAGCGCCCGGGACAGGGAAGAGACCCAGTACTTC
j_call: TRBJ2-7; cdr3_length: 15; d_call: TRBD2; clone_size: .; v_call: TRBV4-1; cdr3_aa: CASSFTAGPSYEQYF; cdr3_nt: TGCGCCAGCAGCTTTACAGCGGGGCCGTCCTACGAGCAGTACTTC
j_call: TRBJ1-1; cdr3_length: 14; d_call: .; clone_size: .; v_call: TRBV6-5; cdr3_aa: CACSRTDMNTEAFF; cdr3_nt: TGTGCCTGCTCGAGGACAGACATGAACACTGAAGCTTTCTTT
j_call: TRBJ1-6; cdr3_length: 13; d_call: .; clone_size: .; v_call: TRBV7-3; cdr3_aa: CASSYSRTSPLHF; cdr3_nt: TGTGCCAGCAGCTACAGCCGTACTTCACCCCTCCACTTT
j_call: TRBJ2-4; cdr3_length: 13; d_call: .; clone_size: .; v_call: TRBV5-1; cdr3_aa: CASSLAGLDIQYF; cdr3_nt: TGCGCCAGCAGCTTGGCCGGCTTGGACATTCAGTACTTC
j_call: TRBJ1-2; cdr3_length: 15; d_call: .; clone_size: .; v_call: TRBV6-5; cdr3_aa: CASSYSEGMYYGYTF; cdr3_nt: TGTGCCAGCAGTTACTCGGAGGGGATGTACTATGGCTACACCTTC
j_call: TRBJ2-3; cdr3_length: 13; d_call: .; clone_size: .; v_call: TRBV27; cdr3_aa: CASSPLGGDTQYF; cdr3_nt: TGTGCCAGCAGTCCCCTCGGAGGGGATACGCAGTATTTT
j_call: TRBJ2-7; cdr3_length: 14; d_call: TRBD2; clone_size: .; v_call: TRBV5-1; cdr3_aa: CASSLGPSGDEQYF; cdr3_nt: TGCGCCAGCAGCTTGGGCCCTAGCGGGGACGAGCAGTACTTC
j_call: TRBJ2-5; cdr3_length: 14; d_call: .; clone_size: few; v_call: TRBV4-1; cdr3_aa: CASSQLHRDQTQYF; cdr3_nt: TGCGCCAGCAGCCAACTTCACAGGGACCAGACCCAGTACTTC
j_call: TRBJ2-7; cdr3_length: 12; d_call: .; clone_size: .; v_call: TRBV2; cdr3_aa: CASKDIADEQYF; cdr3_nt: TGTGCCAGCAAGGATATAGCGGACGAGCAGTACTTC
j_call: TRBJ2-7; cdr3_length: 12; d_call: .; clone_size: .; v_call: TRBV10-3; cdr3_aa: CAISQGNNEQYF; cdr3_nt: TGTGCCATCAGCCAGGGGAACAACGAGCAGTACTTC
j_call: TRBJ1-5; cdr3_length: 14; d_call: .; clone_size: .; v_call: TRBV9; cdr3_aa: CASGGGVSNQPQHF; cdr3_nt: TGTGCCAGCGGAGGGGGAGTTAGCAATCAGCCCCAGCATTTT
j_call: TRBJ2-6; cdr3_length: 17; d_call: .; clone_size: .; v_call: TRBV5-1; cdr3_aa: CASSLLRGNSGANVLTF; cdr3_nt: TGCGCCAGCAGCCTACTTCGGGGCAACTCTGGGGCCAACGTCCTGACTTTC
j_call: TRBJ2-3; cdr3_length: 14; d_call: .; clone_size: .; v_call: TRBV21-1; cdr3_aa: CASSKNSGRGTQYF; cdr3_nt: TGTGCCAGCAGCAAAAACTCGGGGCGCGGTACGCAGTATTTT
j_call: TRBJ2-7; cdr3_length: 13; d_call: .; clone_size: .; v_call: TRBV5-4; cdr3_aa: CASSSLAQGGQYF; cdr3_nt: TGTGCCAGCAGCTCCTTGGCTCAGGGGGGGCAGTACTTC
j_call: TRBJ2-1; cdr3_length: 11; d_call: .; clone_size: few; v_call: TRBV11-2; cdr3_aa: CASSHAREQFF; cdr3_nt: TGTGCCAGCAGCCACGCTAGAGAGCAGTTCTTC
j_call: TRBJ2-5; cdr3_length: 15; d_call: .; clone_size: few; v_call: TRBV7-6; cdr3_aa: CASSLGTRDQETQYF; cdr3_nt: TGTGCCAGCAGCTTAGGCACTAGGGACCAAGAGACCCAGTACTTC
j_call: TRBJ2-2; cdr3_length: 15; d_call: .; clone_size: few; v_call: TRBV5-1; cdr3_aa: CASSFSRQNTGELFF; cdr3_nt: TGCGCCAGCAGCTTTTCGCGGCAGAACACCGGGGAGCTGTTTTTT
j_call: TRBJ1-1; cdr3_length: 13; d_call: TRBD1; clone_size: .; v_call: TRBV30; cdr3_aa: CAGTVGMNTEAFF; cdr3_nt: TGTGCCGGGACAGTGGGTATGAACACTGAAGCTTTCTTT
j_call: TRBJ1-1; cdr3_length: 13; d_call: .; clone_size: .; v_call: TRBV29-1; cdr3_aa: CSVRDGRNTEAFF; cdr3_nt: TGCAGCGTTCGAGACGGCCGGAACACTGAAGCTTTCTTT
j_call: TRBJ2-5; cdr3_length: 14; d_call: .; clone_size: few; v_call: TRBV13; cdr3_aa: CASSFPGLQETQYF; cdr3_nt: TGTGCCAGCAGCTTTCCAGGGCTCCAAGAGACCCAGTACTTC
j_call: TRBJ2-7; cdr3_length: 12; d_call: .; clone_size: .; v_call: TRBV30; cdr3_aa: CAWSIAGYEQYF; cdr3_nt: TGTGCCTGGAGTATCGCAGGATACGAGCAGTACTTC
j_call: TRBJ1-5; cdr3_length: 14; d_call: .; clone_size: .; v_call: TRBV30; cdr3_aa: CAWSVRQGNQPQHF; cdr3_nt: TGTGCCTGGAGTGTGAGGCAGGGCAATCAGCCCCAGCATTTT
j_call: TRBJ1-5; cdr3_length: 14; d_call: .; clone_size: .; v_call: TRBV2; cdr3_aa: CASSETEINQPQHF; cdr3_nt: TGTGCCAGCAGTGAAACGGAGATCAATCAGCCCCAGCATTTT
j_call: TRBJ2-7; cdr3_length: 14; d_call: .; clone_size: .; v_call: TRBV6-5; cdr3_aa: CASSPNRAVYEQYF; cdr3_nt: TGTGCCAGCAGTCCGAACAGGGCGGTCTACGAGCAGTACTTC
j_call: TRBJ2-4; cdr3_length: 14; d_call: .; clone_size: few; v_call: TRBV5-5; cdr3_aa: CASSARDRENIQYF; cdr3_nt: TGTGCCAGCAGCGCCCGGGACCGCGAAAACATTCAGTACTTC
j_call: TRBJ1-2; cdr3_length: 14; d_call: .; clone_size: .; v_call: TRBV23-1; cdr3_aa: CASSQSRAPYGYTF; cdr3_nt: TGCGCCAGCAGTCAATCCAGAGCGCCCTATGGCTACACCTTC
j_call: TRBJ2-3; cdr3_length: 15; d_call: .; clone_size: .; v_call: TRBV9; cdr3_aa: CASSVRGALTDTQYF; cdr3_nt: TGTGCCAGCAGCGTGAGGGGAGCTCTCACAGATACGCAGTATTTT
j_call: TRBJ1-6; cdr3_length: 14; d_call: TRBD1; clone_size: .; v_call: TRBV13; cdr3_aa: CASSSGTGVSPLHF; cdr3_nt: TGTGCCAGCAGTTCCGGGACAGGGGTTTCACCCCTCCACTTT
j_call: TRBJ1-6; cdr3_length: 13; d_call: .; clone_size: few; v_call: TRBV9; cdr3_aa: CASSVLTNSPLHF; cdr3_nt: TGTGCCAGCAGCGTACTAACAAATTCACCCCTCCACTTT
j_call: TRBJ1-2; cdr3_length: 16; d_call: TRBD1; clone_size: few; v_call: TRBV5-1; cdr3_aa: CASSLPKGAANYGYTF; cdr3_nt: TGCGCCAGCAGCTTGCCTAAGGGGGCAGCTAACTATGGCTACACCTTC
j_call: TRBJ2-2; cdr3_length: 13; d_call: .; clone_size: few; v_call: TRBV29-1; cdr3_aa: CSVLPGGAGELFF; cdr3_nt: TGCAGCGTTCTGCCGGGTGGGGCCGGGGAGCTGTTTTTT
j_call: TRBJ2-1; cdr3_length: 15; d_call: .; clone_size: .; v_call: TRBV27; cdr3_aa: CASSLSGGSYNEQFF; cdr3_nt: TGTGCCAGCAGTTTATCGGGGGGATCCTACAATGAGCAGTTCTTC
j_call: TRBJ1-2; cdr3_length: 13; d_call: TRBD1; clone_size: .; v_call: TRBV27; cdr3_aa: CASSLDRGYGYTF; cdr3_nt: TGTGCCAGCAGTTTGGACAGGGGTTATGGCTACACCTTC
j_call: TRBJ2-1; cdr3_length: 12; d_call: .; clone_size: .; v_call: TRBV5-5; cdr3_aa: CASSLSKGLQFF; cdr3_nt: TGTGCCAGCAGCTTGTCGAAGGGGCTGCAGTTCTTC
j_call: TRBJ2-7; cdr3_length: 13; d_call: .; clone_size: .; v_call: TRBV27; cdr3_aa: CASRARGSYEQYF; cdr3_nt: TGTGCCAGCAGGGCCCGAGGCTCCTACGAGCAGTACTTC
j_call: TRBJ2-5; cdr3_length: 13; d_call: .; clone_size: few; v_call: TRBV19; cdr3_aa: CASSPGVSETQYF; cdr3_nt: TGTGCCAGTAGCCCGGGAGTCTCAGAGACCCAGTACTTC